These 10 T cell receptor beta chains originate from one sample sequenced in a study of cytomegalovirus exposure and HLA in healthy donors. In the PCR, 60 Vbeta and 13 Jbeta primers were used. Produced via immunoSEQ multiplex PCR; TCRdb's table is partial and in-frame only. The sample has 200,000 to 250,000 clones; 77% are singletons. Sequences were obtained from PBMCs. Every receptor here comes from a woman in her sixties or seventies in good health and CMV-seropositive.

The V gene is TRBV30, the J gene TRBJ2-2; TRBD2 might be the D (6 bases). The germline V gene encodes CDR1 GTSNPN and CDR2 SVGIG (reference sequence). The CDR3 is 14 residues long. V lost 5 bases to trimming and J lost 4 bases, with 14 bases between them. CDR3 sequence reads: CAWGLGLSTGELFF. The CDR3, as DNA: TGTGCCTGGGGCCTCGGACTATCCACCGGGGAGCTGTTTTTT. The variable domain in full, completed from reference TRBV30 and TRBJ2-2, reads SQTIHQWPATLVQPVGSPLSLECTVEGTSNPNLYWYRQAAGRGLQLLFYSVGIGQISSEVPQNLSASRPQDRQFILSSKKLLLSDSGFYLCAWGLGLSTGELFFGEGSRLTVL.

A few counts support this clone. The V gene is TRBV28, the J gene TRBJ2-1; 7 nucleotides align to TRBD1. From germline, CDR1 is MDHEN and CDR2 SYDVKM. The CDR3 extends over 16 amino acids. V gave up 10 bases and J gave up 3 bases; unmatched junction bases: 15. CDR3 residues: CATSATGAQSYNEQFF. The CDR3 nucleotides are TGTGCCACCTCTGCTACAGGGGCCCAAAGCTACAATGAGCAGTTCTTC. Based on the CDR3 plus reference TRBV28 and TRBJ2-1, the full variable domain is DVKVTQSSRYLVKRTGEKVFLECVQDMDHENMFWYRQDPGLGLRLIYFSYDVKMKEKGDIPEGYSVSREKKERFSLILESASTNQTSMYLCATSATGAQSYNEQFFGPGTRLTVL.

This clone was seen a single time. The chain has TRBV5-1 and TRBJ2-3; 7 nucleotides align to TRBD2. Germline V gene data show CDR1 as SGHRS and CDR2 as YFSETQ. CDR3 length: 16 residues. V shed 4 bases and J 2 bases; nucleotides not matched to a gene: 10. CDR3 in DNA: TGCGCCAGCAGCGGGGGGGGAGCGGGAATCACAGATACGCAGTATTTT. Residues: CASSGGGAGITDTQYF.

The chain combines TRBV5-4 with TRBJ2-7; TRBD2 might be the D (5 bases). The germline CDR1 and CDR2 sequences are SGHNT and YYREEE (reference sequence). Trimming shortened V by 4 bases and J by 0 bases, and 14 bases separated the two germline ends. The CDR3 has 15 amino acids. CDR3 sequence reads: CASSAGAVYSYEQYF. CDR3 nucleotides: TGTGCCAGCAGCGCCGGAGCGGTCTACTCCTACGAGCAGTACTTC.

The genes are TRBV7-2 and TRBJ1-5; 8 bases match TRBD1. V lost 3 bases, J lost 4 bases, and 5 bases stayed unmatched. The CDR3 runs 15 residues. Germline values: CDR1 SGHTA, CDR2 FQGNSA. CDR3 coding DNA: TGTGCCAGCAGCTTGGGCAGGGGGCTAAATCAGCCCCAGCATTTT. This sequence encodes CASSLGRGLNQPQHF. The whole variable domain, remainder taken from reference TRBV7-2 and TRBJ1-5, is GAGVSQSPSNKVTEKGKDVELRCDPISGHTALYWYRQSLGQGLEFLIYFQGNSAPDKSGLPSDRFSAERTGGSVSTLTIQRTQQEDSAVYLCASSLGRGLNQPQHFGDGTRLSIL.

V and J are TRBV7-2 and TRBJ2-1; D not resolved. This CDR3 region has 15 residues. V lost 5 bases and J 10 bases, leaving 21 bases between the germline ends. Germline V gene lookup returns CDR1 SGHTA and CDR2 FQGNSA. CDR3 loop: CASSPQARSKVEQFF. The CDR3, as DNA: TGTGCCAGCAGCCCCCAAGCTAGAAGCAAGGTGGAGCAGTTCTTC.

The chain uses TRBV7-9 and TRBJ2-1; 7 bases align to TRBD1. The CDR3 totals 18 residues. The V gene's germline CDR1 is SEHNR and CDR2 FQNEAQ (reference sequence). V lost 5 bases and J lost 0; bases outside the gene matches: 13. The CDR3 region is CASSTKQGSPLSYNEQFF. DNA of the CDR3: TGTGCCAGCAGCACGAAACAGGGGTCACCCCTCTCCTACAATGAGCAGTTCTTC.

This clone was found once. The CDR3 is CASSLAGGSYEQYF. CDR3 DNA sequence: TGTGCCAGCAGCTTAGCGGGGGGCTCCTACGAGCAGTACTTC. The rearrangement uses TRBV5-8 and TRBJ2-7; 9 bases agree with TRBD2. Germline CDR1 and CDR2: SGHTS and YDEGEE. After removal of 2 bases from V and 0 bases from J, the junction contained 0 bases not matched to a gene. CDR3 length: 14 residues. Based on the CDR3 plus reference TRBV5-8 and TRBJ2-7, the full variable domain is EAGVTQSPTHLIKTRGQQATLRCSPISGHTSVYWYQQALGLGLQFLLWYDEGEERNRGNFPPRFSGRQFPNYSSELNVNALELEDSALYLCASSLAGGSYEQYFGPGTRLTVT.

The chain carries TRBV6-4 and TRBJ2-3; D perhaps matches TRBD2 (7 bases). The CDR3 runs 15 residues. Trimming removed 4 bases from V and 6 bases from J, with 17 bases in between. Germline V gene lookup returns CDR1 MRHNA and CDR2 SNTAGT. The CDR3 here is CASSVVGGPEDTQYF. The CDR3 DNA follows: TGTGCCAGCAGTGTCGTGGGGGGGCCGGAGGATACGCAGTATTTT.

This clone was detected a few times. The chain has TRBV28 and TRBJ1-2; possibly TRBD1 for D (6 bases). The CDR3 has 15 residues. The germline gives CDR1 MDHEN, CDR2 SYDVKM. The V end was cut by 2 bases, the J end by 3 bases, with 13 bases between. CDR3 bases: TGTGCCAGCAGTTTACCGGGGGGGGCGGACTATGGCTACACCTTC. Its translation: CASSLPGGADYGYTF.